This T cell receptor (beta chain) was sequenced for a study of response to subunit inactivated influenza vaccine. Germline V gene sequence: CDR1 KGHDR, CDR2 SFDVKD. This CDR3 region has 16 residues. V trimming: 3 bases; J trimming: 0 bases; junction bases outside the gene matches: 4. Via MiXCR, TCRdb re-called the RT-PCR reads, giving one row per CDR3 protein. The table includes 500,000 to 750,000 distinct CDR3 sequences, 14% detected once. Concerning this clonotype itself: Its cognate antigen is unknown.

Study results and caveats: A suggestion made by the authors is that each seasonal influenza vaccination recruits few new T cells.

This TCR came from a man between 50 and 59 years old who received an inactivated influenza vaccine. J is TRBJ1-2 and V is TRBV24-1, with 9 bases lining up with TRBD1. The sequencing used PBMCs from blood, collected about 13 days after vaccination. CDR3 coding DNA: TGTGCCACCAGTGATCCCGGGACAGGGTCTAACTATGGCTACACCTTC. This gives the protein CATSDPGTGSNYGYTF.